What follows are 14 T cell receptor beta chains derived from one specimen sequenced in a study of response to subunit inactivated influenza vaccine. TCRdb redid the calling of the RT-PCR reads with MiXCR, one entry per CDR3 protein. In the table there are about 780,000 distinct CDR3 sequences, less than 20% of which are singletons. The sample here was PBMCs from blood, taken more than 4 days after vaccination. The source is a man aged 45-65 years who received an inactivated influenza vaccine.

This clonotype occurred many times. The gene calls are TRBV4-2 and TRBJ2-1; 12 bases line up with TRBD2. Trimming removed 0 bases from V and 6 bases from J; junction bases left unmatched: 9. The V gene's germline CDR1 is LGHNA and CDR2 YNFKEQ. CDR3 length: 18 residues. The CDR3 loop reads CASSQETELAGGLNEQFF. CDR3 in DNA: TGTGCCAGCAGCCAAGAGACAGAACTAGCGGGAGGACTCAATGAGCAGTTCTTC.

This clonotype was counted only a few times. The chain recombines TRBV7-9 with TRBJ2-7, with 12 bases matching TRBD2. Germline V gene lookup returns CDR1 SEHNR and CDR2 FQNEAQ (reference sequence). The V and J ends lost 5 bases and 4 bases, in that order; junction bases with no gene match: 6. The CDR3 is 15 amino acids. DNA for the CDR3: TGTGCCAGCAGCACGCTAGCGGGAGGGACTTACGAGCAGTACTTC. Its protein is CASSTLAGGTYEQYF.

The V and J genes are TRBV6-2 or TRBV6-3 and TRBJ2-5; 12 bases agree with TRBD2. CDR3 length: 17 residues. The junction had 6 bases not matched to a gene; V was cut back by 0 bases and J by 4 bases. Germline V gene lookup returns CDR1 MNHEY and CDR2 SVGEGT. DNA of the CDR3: TGTGCCAGCAGTTACTCGACTAGCGGGAGATTCCGAGAGACCCAGTACTTC. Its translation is CASSYSTSGRFRETQYF.

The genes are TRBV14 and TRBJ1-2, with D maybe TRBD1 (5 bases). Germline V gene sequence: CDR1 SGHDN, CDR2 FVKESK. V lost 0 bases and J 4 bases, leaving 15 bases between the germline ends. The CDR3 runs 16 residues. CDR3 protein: CASSQEERTGGYGYTF. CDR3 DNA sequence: TGTGCCAGCAGCCAAGAGGAAAGGACGGGGGGCTATGGCTACACCTTC.

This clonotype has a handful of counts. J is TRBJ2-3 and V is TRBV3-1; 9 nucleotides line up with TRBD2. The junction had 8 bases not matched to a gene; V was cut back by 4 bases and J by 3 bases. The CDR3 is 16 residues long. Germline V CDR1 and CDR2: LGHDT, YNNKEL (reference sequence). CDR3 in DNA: TGTGCCAGCAGCCTTAGCGGGAGTGCCCGGACAGATACGCAGTATTTT. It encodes CASSLSGSARTDTQYF.

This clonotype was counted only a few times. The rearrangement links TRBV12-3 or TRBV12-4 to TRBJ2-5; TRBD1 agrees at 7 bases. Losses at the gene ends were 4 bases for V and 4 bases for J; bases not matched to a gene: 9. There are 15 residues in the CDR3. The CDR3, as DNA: TGTGCCAGCAGTTGGCGTCAGGGGGTAGCAGAGACCCAGTACTTC. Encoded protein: CASSWRQGVAETQYF.

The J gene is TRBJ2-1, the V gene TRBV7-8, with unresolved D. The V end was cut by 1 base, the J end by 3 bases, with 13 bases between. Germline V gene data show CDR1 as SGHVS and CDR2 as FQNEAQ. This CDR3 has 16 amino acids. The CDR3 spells CASSLVMAASYNEQFF. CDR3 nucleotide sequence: TGTGCCAGCAGCTTAGTTATGGCAGCCAGCTACAATGAGCAGTTCTTC.

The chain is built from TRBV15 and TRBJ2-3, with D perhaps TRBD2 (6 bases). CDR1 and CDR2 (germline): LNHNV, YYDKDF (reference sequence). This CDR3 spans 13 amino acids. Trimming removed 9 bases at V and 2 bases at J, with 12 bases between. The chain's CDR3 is CATLEGTTDTQYF. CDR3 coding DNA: TGTGCCACTCTGGAGGGGACCACAGATACGCAGTATTTT. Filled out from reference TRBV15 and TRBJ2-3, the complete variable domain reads DAMVIQNPRYQVTQFGKPVTLSCSQTLNHNVMYWYQQKSSQAPKLLFHYYDKDFNNEADTPDNFQSRRPNTSFCFLDIRSPGLGDTAMYLCATLEGTTDTQYFGPGTRLTVL.

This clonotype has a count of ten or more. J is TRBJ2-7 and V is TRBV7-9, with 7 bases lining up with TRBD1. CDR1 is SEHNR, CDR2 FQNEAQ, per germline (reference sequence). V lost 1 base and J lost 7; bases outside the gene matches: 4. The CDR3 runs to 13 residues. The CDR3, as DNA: TGTGCCAGCAGCTTAGGGACAGGACGTGAGCAGTACTTC. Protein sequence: CASSLGTGREQYF.

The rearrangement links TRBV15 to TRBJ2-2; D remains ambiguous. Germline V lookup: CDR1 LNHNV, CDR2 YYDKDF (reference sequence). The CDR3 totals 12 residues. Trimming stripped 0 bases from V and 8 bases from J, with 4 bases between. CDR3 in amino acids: CATSRERGELFF. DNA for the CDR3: TGTGCCACCAGCAGAGAGAGGGGGGAGCTGTTTTTT.

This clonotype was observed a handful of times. Here the CDR3 DNA reads TGTGCCAGCTCTCCCTATGGGGCCTTAAACGAGCAGTACTTC. Its translation is CASSPYGALNEQYF. V and J are TRBV2 and TRBJ2-7, with D possibly being TRBD1 (5 bases). The length of the CDR3 is 14 residues. Trimming removed 8 bases from V and 5 bases from J, with 19 bases in between. Germline V gene data show CDR1 as SNHLY and CDR2 as FYNNEI.

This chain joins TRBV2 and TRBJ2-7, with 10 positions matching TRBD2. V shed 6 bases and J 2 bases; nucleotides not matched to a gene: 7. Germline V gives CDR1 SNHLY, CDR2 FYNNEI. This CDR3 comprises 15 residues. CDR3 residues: CASRTGTSETYEQYF. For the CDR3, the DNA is TGTGCCAGCAGGACCGGGACTAGCGAAACCTACGAGCAGTACTTC.

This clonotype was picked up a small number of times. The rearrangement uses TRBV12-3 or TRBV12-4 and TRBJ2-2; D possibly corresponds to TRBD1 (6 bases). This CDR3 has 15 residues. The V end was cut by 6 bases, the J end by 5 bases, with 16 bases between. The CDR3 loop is CASRRENRATGELFF. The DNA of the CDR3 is TGTGCCAGCAGAAGGGAAAACAGGGCTACCGGGGAGCTGTTTTTT.

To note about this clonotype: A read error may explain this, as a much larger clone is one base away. CDR3 region: CASSRDNNQPQHF. CDR3 coding DNA: TGTGCCAGCAGCCGGGACAACAATCAGCCCCAGCATTTT. This chain uses TRBV5-5 with TRBJ1-5, with TRBD1 as a possible D gene (6 bases). This CDR3 region has 13 residues. The V gene's germline CDR1 is SGHKS and CDR2 YYEKEE (reference sequence). V gave up 4 bases and J gave up 3 bases, with 8 bases separating them. The full variable domain, in which reference TRBV5-5 and TRBJ1-5 provide the parts outside the CDR3, is DAGVTQSPTHLIKTRGQQVTLRCSPISGHKSVSWYQQVLGQGPQFIFQYYEKEERGRGNFPDRFSARQFPNYSSELNVNALLLGDSALYLCASSRDNNQPQHFGDGTRLSIL.